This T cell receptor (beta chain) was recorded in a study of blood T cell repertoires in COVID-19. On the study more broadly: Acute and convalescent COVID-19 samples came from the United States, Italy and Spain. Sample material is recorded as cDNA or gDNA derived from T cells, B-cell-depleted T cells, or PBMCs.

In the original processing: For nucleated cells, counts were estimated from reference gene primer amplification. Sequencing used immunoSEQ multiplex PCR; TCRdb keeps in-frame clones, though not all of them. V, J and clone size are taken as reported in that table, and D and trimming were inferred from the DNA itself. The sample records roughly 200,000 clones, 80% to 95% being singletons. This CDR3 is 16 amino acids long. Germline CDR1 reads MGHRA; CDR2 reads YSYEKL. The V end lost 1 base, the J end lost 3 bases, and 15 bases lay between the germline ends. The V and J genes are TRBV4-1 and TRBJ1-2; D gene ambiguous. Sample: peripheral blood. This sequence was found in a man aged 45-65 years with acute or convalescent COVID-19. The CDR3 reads CASSQVFLSGDYGYTF. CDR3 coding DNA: TGCGCCAGCAGCCAAGTCTTTTTATCCGGAGACTATGGCTACACCTTC.